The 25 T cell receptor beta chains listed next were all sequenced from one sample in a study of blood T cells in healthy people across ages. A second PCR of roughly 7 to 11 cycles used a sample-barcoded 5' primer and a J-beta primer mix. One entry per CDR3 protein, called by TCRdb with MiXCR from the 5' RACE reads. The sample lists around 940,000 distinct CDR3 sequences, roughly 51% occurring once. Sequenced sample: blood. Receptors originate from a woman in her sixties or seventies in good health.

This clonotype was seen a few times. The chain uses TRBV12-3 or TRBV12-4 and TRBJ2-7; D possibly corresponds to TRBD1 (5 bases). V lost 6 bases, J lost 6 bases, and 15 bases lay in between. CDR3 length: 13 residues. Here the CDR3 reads CASSSNIRVEQYF. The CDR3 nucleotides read TGTGCCAGCAGCTCCAACATCAGGGTCGAGCAGTACTTC.

The CDR3 reads CASQGLQFTDTQYF. The CDR3, as DNA: TGTGCCAGTCAGGGACTCCAGTTCACAGATACGCAGTATTTT. The chain has TRBV28 and TRBJ2-3, with a weak D call TRBD2 (6 bases). The CDR3 covers 14 residues. V lost 9 bases and J lost 2, with 15 bases in between. Germline V gene sequence: CDR1 MDHEN, CDR2 SYDVKM.

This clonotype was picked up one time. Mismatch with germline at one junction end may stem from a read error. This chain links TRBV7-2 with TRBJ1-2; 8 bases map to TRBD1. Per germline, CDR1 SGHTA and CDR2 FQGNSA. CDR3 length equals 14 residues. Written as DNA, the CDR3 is TGTGTCAGCAGCTCCCGACAGGGGCGCTATGGCTACACCTTC. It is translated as CVSSSRQGRYGYTF.

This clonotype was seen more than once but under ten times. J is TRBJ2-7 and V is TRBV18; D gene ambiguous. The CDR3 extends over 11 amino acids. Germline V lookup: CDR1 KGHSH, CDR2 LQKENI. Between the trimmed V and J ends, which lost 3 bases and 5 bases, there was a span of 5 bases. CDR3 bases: TGTGCCAGCTCACCTTTAGACGAGCAGTACTTC. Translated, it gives CASSPLDEQYF.

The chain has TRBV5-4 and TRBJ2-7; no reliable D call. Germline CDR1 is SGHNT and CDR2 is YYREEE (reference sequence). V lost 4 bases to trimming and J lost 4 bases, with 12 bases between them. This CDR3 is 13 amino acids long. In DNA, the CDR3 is TGTGCCAGCAGCATACCTGGGAAGTACGAGCAGTACTTC. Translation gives CASSIPGKYEQYF.

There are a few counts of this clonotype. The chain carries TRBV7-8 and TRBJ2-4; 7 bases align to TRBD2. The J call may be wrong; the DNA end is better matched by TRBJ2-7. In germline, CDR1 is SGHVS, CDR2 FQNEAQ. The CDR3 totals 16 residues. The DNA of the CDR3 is TGTGCCAGCAGCTTAGATATTGGCGGGAGCCGATACGAGCAGTACTTC. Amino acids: CASSLDIGGSRYEQYF.

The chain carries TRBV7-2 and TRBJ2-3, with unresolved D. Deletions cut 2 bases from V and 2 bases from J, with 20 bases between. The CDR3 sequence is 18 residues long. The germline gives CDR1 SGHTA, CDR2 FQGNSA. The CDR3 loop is CASSLTSPSVLNTDTQYF. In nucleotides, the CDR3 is TGTGCCAGCAGCTTAACGAGCCCTAGTGTGTTGAACACAGATACGCAGTATTTT. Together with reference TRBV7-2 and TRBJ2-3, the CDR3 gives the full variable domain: GAGVSQSPSNKVTEKGKDVELRCDPISGHTALYWYRQSLGQGLEFLIYFQGNSAPDKSGLPSDRFSAERTGGSVSTLTIQRTQQEDSAVYLCASSLTSPSVLNTDTQYFGPGTRLTVL.

The DNA for the CDR3 is TGTGCCAGCAGTTCAACCCTAGCCCGCTATGAGCAGCAGTACTTC. Translating it yields CASSSTLARYEQQYF. The chain is built from TRBV7-9 and TRBJ2-5, with a possible D match to TRBD2 (5 bases). The CDR3 is 15 amino acids. Germline assignment: CDR1 SEHNR and CDR2 FQNEAQ (reference sequence). Trimming shortened V by 6 bases and J by 11 bases, and 25 bases separated the two germline ends.

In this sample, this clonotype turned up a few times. The CDR3 DNA sequence: TGCAGTGCTGGGACTAGCGGGACTTTCCGCATTCAGTACTTC. Protein: CSAGTSGTFRIQYF. The gene calls are TRBV20-1 and TRBJ2-7, with TRBD2 matching 13 bases. The J call may not be correct, given that the DNA end is closer to TRBJ2-4. CDR1 is DFQATT and CDR2 is SNEGSKA in the germline V gene (reference sequence). The CDR3 has 14 amino acids.

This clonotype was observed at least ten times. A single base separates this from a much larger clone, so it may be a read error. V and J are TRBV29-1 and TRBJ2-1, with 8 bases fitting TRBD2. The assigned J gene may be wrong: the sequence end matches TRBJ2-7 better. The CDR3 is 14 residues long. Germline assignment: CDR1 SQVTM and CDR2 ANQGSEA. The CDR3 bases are TGCAGCGTCGCCACGACTAGCGTTTACAATGAGCAGTACTTC. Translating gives CSVATTSVYNEQYF.

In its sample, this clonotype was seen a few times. CDR3 protein: CASSPQAQQGLYYEQYF. CDR3 coding DNA: TGTGCCAGCTCACCACAGGCTCAACAGGGGCTCTACTACGAGCAGTACTTC. The chain recombines TRBV18 with TRBJ2-7; 7 positions agree with TRBD1. With V trimmed by 1 base and J by 3 bases, 12 bases remained unmatched. The CDR3 is 17 amino acids. Germline V CDR1 and CDR2: KGHSH, LQKENI. The whole variable domain, remainder taken from reference TRBV18 and TRBJ2-7, is NAGVMQNPRHLVRRRGQEARLRCSPMKGHSHVYWYRQLPEEGLKFMVYLQKENIIDESGMPKERFSAEFPKEGPSILRIQQVVRGDSAAYFCASSPQAQQGLYYEQYFGPGTRLTVT.

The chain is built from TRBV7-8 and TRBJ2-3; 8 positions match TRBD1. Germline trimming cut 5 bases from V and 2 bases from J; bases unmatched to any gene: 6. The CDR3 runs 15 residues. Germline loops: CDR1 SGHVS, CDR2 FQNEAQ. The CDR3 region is CASSTPGQDTDTQYF. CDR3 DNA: TGTGCCAGCAGCACCCCGGGACAGGACACAGATACGCAGTATTTT. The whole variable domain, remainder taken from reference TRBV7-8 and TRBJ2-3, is GAGVSQSPRYKVAKRGQDVALRCDPISGHVSLFWYQQALGQGPEFLTYFQNEAQLDKSGLPSDRFFAERPEGSVSTLKIQRTQQEDSAVYLCASSTPGQDTDTQYFGPGTRLTVL.

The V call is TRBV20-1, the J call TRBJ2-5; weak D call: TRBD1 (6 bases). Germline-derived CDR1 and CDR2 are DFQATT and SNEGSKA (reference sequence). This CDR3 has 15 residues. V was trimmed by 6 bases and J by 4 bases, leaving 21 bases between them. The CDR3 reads CSARAEAGDTETQYF. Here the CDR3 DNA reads TGCAGTGCCCGTGCCGAGGCAGGGGATACAGAGACCCAGTACTTC.

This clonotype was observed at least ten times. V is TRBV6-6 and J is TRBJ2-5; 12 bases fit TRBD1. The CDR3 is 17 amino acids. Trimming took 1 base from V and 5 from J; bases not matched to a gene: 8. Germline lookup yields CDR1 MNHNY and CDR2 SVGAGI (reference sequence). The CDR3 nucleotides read TGTGCCAGCAGTTACTTACCCGGGACAGGGGGCCGTGAGACCCAGTACTTC. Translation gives CASSYLPGTGGRETQYF.

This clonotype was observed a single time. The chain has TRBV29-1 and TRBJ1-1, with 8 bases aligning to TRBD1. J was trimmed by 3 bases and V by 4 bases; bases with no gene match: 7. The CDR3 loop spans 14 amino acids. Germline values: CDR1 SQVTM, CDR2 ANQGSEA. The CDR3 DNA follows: TGCAGCGTTGGACAAACAGGGGGGGACACTGAAGCTTTCTTT. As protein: CSVGQTGGDTEAFF. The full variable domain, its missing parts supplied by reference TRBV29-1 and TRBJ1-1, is SAVISQKPSRDICQRGTSLTIQCQVDSQVTMMFWYRQQPGQSLTLIATANQGSEATYESGFVIDKFPISRPNLTFSTLTVSNMSPEDSSIYLCSVGQTGGDTEAFFGQGTRLTVV.

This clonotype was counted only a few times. DNA for the CDR3: TGTGCCAGCAGCTGGGGACAAAGCACAGATACGCAGTATTTT. The encoded protein is CASSWGQSTDTQYF. The chain is built from TRBV6-2 or TRBV6-3 and TRBJ2-3; TRBD1 is a possible D gene (6 bases). Trimming stripped 6 bases from V and 0 bases from J, with 10 bases between. Germline-derived CDR1 and CDR2 are MNHEY and SVGEGT. The CDR3 contains 14 residues.

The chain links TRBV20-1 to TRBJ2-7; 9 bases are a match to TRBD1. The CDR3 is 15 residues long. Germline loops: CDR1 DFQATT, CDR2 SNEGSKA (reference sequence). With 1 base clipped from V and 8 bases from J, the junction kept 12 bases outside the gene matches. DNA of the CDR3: TGCAGTGCTAGAGTTTCCGGGACAGGGTATGTTCAGCAGTACTTC. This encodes CSARVSGTGYVQQYF.

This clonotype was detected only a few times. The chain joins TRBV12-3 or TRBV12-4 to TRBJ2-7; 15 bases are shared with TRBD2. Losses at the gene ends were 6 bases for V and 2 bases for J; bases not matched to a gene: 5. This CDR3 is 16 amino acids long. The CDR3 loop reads CASSRGLAGGPYEQYF. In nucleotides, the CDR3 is TGTGCCAGCAGCCGCGGACTAGCGGGAGGGCCCTACGAGCAGTACTTC.

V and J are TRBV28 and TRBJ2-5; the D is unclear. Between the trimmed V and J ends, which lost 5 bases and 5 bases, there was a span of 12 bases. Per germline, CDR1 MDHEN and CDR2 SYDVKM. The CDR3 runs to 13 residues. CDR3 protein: CASSRLARETQYF. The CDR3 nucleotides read TGTGCCAGCAGTAGGTTAGCCAGGGAGACCCAGTACTTC. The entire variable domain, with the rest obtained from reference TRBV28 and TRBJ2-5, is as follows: DVKVTQSSRYLVKRTGEKVFLECVQDMDHENMFWYRQDPGLGLRLIYFSYDVKMKEKGDIPEGYSVSREKKERFSLILESASTNQTSMYLCASSRLARETQYFGPGTRLLVL.

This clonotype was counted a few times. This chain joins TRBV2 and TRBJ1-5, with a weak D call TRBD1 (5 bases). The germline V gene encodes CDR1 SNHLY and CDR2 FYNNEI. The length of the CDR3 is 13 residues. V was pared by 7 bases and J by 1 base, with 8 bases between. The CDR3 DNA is TGTGCCAGCAAGTGGGACAGCAATCAGCCCCAGCATTTT. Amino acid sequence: CASKWDSNQPQHF.

The CDR3: CASSLVAGSYTDTQYF. The DNA for the CDR3 is TGTGCCAGCAGTTTAGTAGCGGGAAGCTACACAGATACGCAGTATTTT. The rearrangement links TRBV12-3 or TRBV12-4 to TRBJ2-3; 8 nucleotides line up with TRBD2. This CDR3 spans 16 amino acids. The junction had 5 bases not matched to a gene; V was cut back by 1 base and J by 2 bases.

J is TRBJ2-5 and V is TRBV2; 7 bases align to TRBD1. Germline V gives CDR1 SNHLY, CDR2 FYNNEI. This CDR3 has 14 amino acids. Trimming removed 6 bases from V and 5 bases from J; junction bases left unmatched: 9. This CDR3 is CASRWDRSLETQYF. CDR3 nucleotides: TGTGCCAGCAGATGGGACAGATCGCTGGAGACCCAGTACTTC. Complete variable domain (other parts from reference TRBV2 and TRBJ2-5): EPEVTQTPSHQVTQMGQEVILRCVPISNHLYFYWYRQILGQKVEFLVSFYNNEISEKSEIFDDQFSVERPDGSNFTLKIRSTKLEDSAMYFCASRWDRSLETQYFGPGTRLLVL.

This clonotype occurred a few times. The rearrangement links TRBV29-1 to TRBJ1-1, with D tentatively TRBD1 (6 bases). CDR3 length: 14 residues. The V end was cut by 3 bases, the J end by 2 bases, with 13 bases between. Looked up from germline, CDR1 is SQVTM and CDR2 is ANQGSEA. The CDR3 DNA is TGCAGCGTTGACGAGGGACACCTTAACACTGAAGCTTTCTTT. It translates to CSVDEGHLNTEAFF.

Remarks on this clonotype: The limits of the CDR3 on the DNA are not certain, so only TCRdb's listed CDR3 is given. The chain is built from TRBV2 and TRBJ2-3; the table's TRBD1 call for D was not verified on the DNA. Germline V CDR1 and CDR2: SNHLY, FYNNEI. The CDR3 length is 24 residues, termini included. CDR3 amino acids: CASRLGQANQPQHFGDGTTDTQYF.

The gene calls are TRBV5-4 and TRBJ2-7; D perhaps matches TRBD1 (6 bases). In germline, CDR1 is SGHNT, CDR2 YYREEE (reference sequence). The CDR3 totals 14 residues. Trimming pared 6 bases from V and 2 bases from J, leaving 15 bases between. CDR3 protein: CASTENRDTYEQYF. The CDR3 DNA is TGTGCCAGCACCGAGAACAGGGATACCTACGAGCAGTACTTC.